Each of the 22 T cell receptor beta chains below was sequenced from the same sample in a study of T cells after yellow fever vaccination. TCRdb re-analysed the 5' RACE reads in MiXCR, keeping a single row per CDR3 protein. The table records some 110,000 distinct CDR3 sequences, more than 5.5% of them present only once. The material sequenced was CD4+ T cells sorted from PBMCs, taken about 49 days after the first yellow fever vaccination. These receptors were taken from a man aged 18 to 30 who received the YFV17D yellow fever vaccine.

This clonotype came up many times. The chain links TRBV10-1 to TRBJ2-1; perhaps TRBD1 as D (5 bases). CDR1 and CDR2 (germline): WNHNN, SYGVQD (reference sequence). V dropped 0 bases and J dropped 10 bases, with 10 bases sitting between them. The length of the CDR3 is 13 residues. CDR3: CASSESGSGEQFF. CDR3 nucleotides: TGCGCCAGCAGTGAGTCGGGGTCAGGGGAGCAGTTCTTC.

This clonotype was seen ten or more times. V is TRBV29-1 and J is TRBJ1-1; TRBD1 might be the D (6 bases). Trimming took 6 bases from V and 8 from J, leaving 19 bases between them. CDR1 is SQVTM and CDR2 is ANQGSEA in the germline V gene. The CDR3 is 13 residues long. DNA for the CDR3: TGCAGCGTCTCGGGGGCCCAAGAGGGGGAAGCTTTCTTT. Protein sequence: CSVSGAQEGEAFF.

This clonotype was counted at least ten times. The J gene is TRBJ1-1, the V gene TRBV7-2; D is possibly TRBD1 (6 bases). Per the germline V gene, CDR1 is SGHTA and CDR2 is FQGNSA. V lost 2 bases and J 8 bases, leaving 12 bases between the germline ends. The CDR3 is made up of 13 amino acids. CDR3 region: CASSLRRGGEAFF. Here the CDR3 DNA reads TGTGCCAGCAGCTTACGAAGGGGGGGGGAAGCTTTCTTT.

About this clonotype itself: It may be a read error: a sequence one base away is much more abundant. The gene calls are TRBV4-2 and TRBJ1-1; no firm D call. Germline CDR1 and CDR2: LGHNA and YNFKEQ. Trimming removed 0 bases at V and 7 bases at J, with 12 bases between. The CDR3 is made up of 14 amino acids. For the CDR3, the DNA is TGTGCCAGCAGCCAAGATCTGGGCAGTGTTGAAGCTTTCTTT. As protein: CASSQDLGSVEAFF.

This clonotype was picked up many times. The chain has TRBV5-1 and TRBJ1-3; 7 bases agree with TRBD1. V shed 1 base and J 8 bases; nucleotides not matched to a gene: 9. Looked up from germline, CDR1 is SGHRS and CDR2 is YFSETQ. The CDR3 is 15 residues long. The DNA for the CDR3 is TGCGCCAGCAGCTTGCACGACAGGGCGCAGGACACCATATATTTT. Translated, it gives CASSLHDRAQDTIYF. Full variable domain (remainder filled in from reference TRBV5-1 and TRBJ1-3): KAGVTQTPRYLIKTRGQQVTLSCSPISGHRSVSWYQQTPGQGLQFLFEYFSETQRNKGNFPGRFSGRQFSNSRSEMNVSTLELGDSALYLCASSLHDRAQDTIYFGEGSWLTVV.

This clonotype was observed at least ten times. The chain is built from TRBV11-2 and TRBJ2-5; possibly TRBD1 or TRBD2 for D (5 bases each). This CDR3 is built from 10 residues. Looked up from germline, CDR1 is SGHAT and CDR2 is FQNNGV. V lost 11 bases and J 6 bases, leaving 10 bases between the germline ends. The CDR3 nucleotides are TGTGCCGCCGGGGCCCAGACCCAGTACTTC. Its protein is CAAGAQTQYF.

This clonotype was counted between two and nine times. This chain links TRBV5-1 with TRBJ2-5, with D possibly matching TRBD2 (6 bases). Trimming left V 4 bases short and J 4 bases short, with 17 bases between. CDR1 and CDR2 from the germline V gene are SGHRS and YFSETQ. CDR3 length: 15 amino acids. Here the CDR3 reads CASSAGSRRRETQYF. The CDR3 DNA sequence: TGCGCCAGCAGCGCGGGGTCCAGGAGGAGAGAGACCCAGTACTTC.

This clonotype was seen repeatedly, ten times or more. V gene TRBV20-1 combines with J gene TRBJ1-6; TRBD1 is a possible D gene (5 bases). Germline V gene lookup returns CDR1 DFQATT and CDR2 SNEGSKA (reference sequence). The CDR3 has 14 amino acids. Trimming stripped 2 bases from V and 10 bases from J, with 15 bases between. For the CDR3, the DNA is TGCAGTGCTAGAAGCCAGGGCTTCGGGTCACCCCTCCACTTT. Protein: CSARSQGFGSPLHF.

This clonotype was detected many times. The V gene is TRBV10-3, the J gene TRBJ2-3, with 10 bases fitting TRBD2. Germline CDR1 is ENHRY and CDR2 is SYGVKD. Trimming removed 5 bases from V and 6 bases from J; junction bases left unmatched: 5. The CDR3 runs to 14 residues. The CDR3 spells CAISILAGDDTQYF. Here the CDR3 DNA reads TGTGCCATCAGTATCCTAGCGGGGGACGATACGCAGTATTTT.

This clonotype has a count of ten or more. The chain combines TRBV6-5 with TRBJ2-3; 7 nucleotides agree with TRBD2. Germline CDR1 and CDR2: MNHEY and SVGAGI. The CDR3 consists of 16 residues. With V trimmed by 6 bases and J by 0 bases, 9 bases remained unmatched. The CDR3 is CASSLSGLVSTDTQYF. CDR3 coding DNA: TGTGCCAGCAGCTTATCAGGACTAGTGAGCACAGATACGCAGTATTTT.

The V call is TRBV20-1, the J call TRBJ1-5; 7 nucleotides agree with TRBD1. This CDR3 spans 15 amino acids. CDR1 is DFQATT and CDR2 is SNEGSKA in the germline V gene (reference sequence). Trimming cost V 1 base and J 1 base; bases outside gene matches: 4. Written as DNA, the CDR3 is TGCAGTGCTAGAGTGGGGACAGACAGCAATCAGCCCCAGCATTTT. Protein: CSARVGTDSNQPQHF.

This clonotype was counted at least ten times. The genes are TRBV20-1 and TRBJ2-6; TRBD1 aligns across 7 bases. Germline V CDR1 and CDR2: DFQATT, SNEGSKA (reference sequence). Trimming at V came to 4 bases and at J to 2 bases, leaving 2 bases not matched to a gene. This CDR3 is 14 amino acids long. The chain's CDR3 is CSATQGAGANVLTF. For the CDR3, the DNA is TGCAGTGCTACCCAGGGGGCTGGGGCCAACGTCCTGACTTTC.

This clonotype was picked up many times. The chain recombines TRBV6-4 with TRBJ2-2; no firm D call. The V gene lost 5 bases and the J gene lost 7 bases, with 11 bases spanning the gap. CDR3 length: 13 amino acids. Looked up from germline, CDR1 is MRHNA and CDR2 is SNTAGT. The CDR3 sequence is CASSPYRNGELFF. The CDR3 DNA is TGTGCCAGCAGTCCGTACCGTAACGGGGAGCTGTTTTTT.

With regard to this clonotype: Given a much more abundant clone one base away, this may be a read error. The rearrangement uses TRBV3-1 and TRBJ1-5; D is ambiguous. Germline lookup yields CDR1 LGHDT and CDR2 YNNKEL (reference sequence). The CDR3 consists of 14 residues. Trimming pared 0 bases from V and 7 bases from J, leaving 10 bases between. The CDR3, as DNA: TGTGCCAGCAGCCAAGAGGAGGTCTGGCAGCCCCAGCATTTT. Translation: CASSQEEVWQPQHF.

This clonotype has a count of ten or more. Because the CDR3's place on the DNA is in doubt, the DNA is left out and the CDR3 is given as listed by TCRdb. This chain links TRBV11-2 with TRBJ1-1; TRBD1, the table's D call, was not compared with the DNA. CDR1 SGHAT and CDR2 FQNNGV come from the germline V gene. The length of the CDR3 is 14 amino acids, counting both ends. The CDR3: CASSFGPGATEAFF.

This clonotype occurred many times. V is TRBV15 and J is TRBJ2-7; 7 nucleotides match TRBD1. After removal of 2 bases from V and 2 bases from J, the junction contained 6 bases not matched to a gene. Germline V gene sequence: CDR1 LNHNV, CDR2 YYDKDF (reference sequence). CDR3 length equals 15 residues. CDR3 sequence (DNA): TGTGCCACCAGCAGACGGACAGGTGGGGCCTACGAGCAGTACTTC. It translates to CATSRRTGGAYEQYF.

This clonotype was recorded at least ten times. This chain connects TRBV18 to TRBJ2-3; a weak D match, TRBD1 (6 bases). The V end was cut by 2 bases, the J end by 0 bases, with 12 bases between. The germline CDR1 and CDR2 sequences are KGHSH and LQKENI. The CDR3 is 16 amino acids. For the CDR3, the DNA is TGTGCCAGCTCACCAACGACAGGATCTAGCACAGATACGCAGTATTTT. Translating gives CASSPTTGSSTDTQYF.

This clonotype was detected only a few times. The chain carries TRBV2 and TRBJ1-6; a weak D match, TRBD1 (6 bases). The V end was cut by 7 bases, the J end by 8 bases, with 15 bases between. CDR1 is SNHLY, CDR2 FYNNEI, per germline. CDR3 length: 14 amino acids. Here the CDR3 reads CASIVQGTHSPLHF. Written as DNA, the CDR3 is TGTGCCAGCATTGTGCAGGGGACCCATTCACCCCTCCACTTT.

This clonotype was seen repeatedly, ten times or more. The chain has TRBV10-3 and TRBJ1-3; 9 nucleotides agree with TRBD1. This CDR3 contains 14 residues. In germline, CDR1 is ENHRY, CDR2 SYGVKD. Trimming took 6 bases from V and 8 from J; bases not matched to a gene: 8. This CDR3 is CAIRGTGLTDTIYF. CDR3 coding DNA: TGTGCCATCAGGGGGACAGGGTTAACGGACACCATATATTTT.

This clonotype was seen at least ten times. The chain is built from TRBV4-1 and TRBJ1-6, with no clear D. V lost 1 base to trimming and J lost 9 bases, with 13 bases between them. CDR3 length: 15 residues. Looked up from germline, CDR1 is MGHRA and CDR2 is YSYEKL. The CDR3 loop reads CASSQGPRGPSPLHF. CDR3 DNA sequence: TGCGCCAGCAGCCAAGGGCCTCGGGGTCCTTCACCCCTCCACTTT.

This clonotype occurred many times. The chain couples TRBV4-3 to TRBJ1-5; 10 bases align to TRBD1. With V trimmed by 4 bases and J by 3 bases, 3 bases remained unmatched. Germline V gives CDR1 LGHNA, CDR2 YSLEER. The CDR3 runs 15 residues. The CDR3 loop is CASSPGQGYNQPQHF. In nucleotides, the CDR3 is TGCGCCAGCAGCCCGGGACAGGGGTACAATCAGCCCCAGCATTTT.

The table lists this clonotype with many counts. The V call is TRBV19, the J call TRBJ1-6; TRBD1 might be the D (6 bases). There are 16 residues in the CDR3. The germline V gene has CDR1 LNHDA and CDR2 SQIVND (reference sequence). V gave up 5 bases and J gave up 7 bases, with 18 bases separating them. The CDR3 nucleotides read TGTGCCAGTAGTTTCGGGACACAATTTTCCAATTCACCCCTCCACTTT. Its protein product is CASSFGTQFSNSPLHF.